One sample yielded the 5 T cell receptor beta chains listed below, sequenced in a study of metastatic and nonmetastatic thyroid tumors. Patients underwent thyroid surgery, and none had received any treatment before it. TCRdb re-called clones from the PCR reads using MiXCR. The sample consists of tens of thousands of clones, approximately 24% of them appearing once. The sequencing input was tumor tissue. Receptor source: a female donor with papillary thyroid cancer or a benign thyroid nodule (not recorded which). Some clones in this sample may be carry-over from other donors' samples.

The chain employs TRBV30 and TRBJ1-2; 7 bases fit TRBD1. Germline-derived CDR1 and CDR2 are GTSNPN and SVGIG (reference sequence). The V segment lost 3 bases and the J segment 3 bases; nucleotides outside the gene matches: 7. The CDR3 loop spans 14 amino acids. DNA of the CDR3: TGTGCCTGGAGCAACAGGGGCGCCGACTATGGCTACACCTTC. It is translated as CAWSNRGADYGYTF.

The V call is TRBV11-1, the J call TRBJ2-1; 11 bases fit TRBD2. The CDR3 has 16 residues. Germline lookup yields CDR1 SGHAT and CDR2 FQDESV (reference sequence). J gave up 4 bases and V 5 bases, and 7 bases lay outside the gene matches. The CDR3 nucleotides read TGTGCCAGCAGCGCTAGCGGGAGGCTTTCGTACAATGAGCAGTTCTTC. This translates into CASSASGRLSYNEQFF.

This clone has at least ten counts. CDR3 protein: CASSLATGTGELFF. The CDR3 region has the DNA TGTGCCAGCAGCTTAGCTACTGGCACCGGGGAGCTGTTTTTT. J is TRBJ2-2 and V is TRBV7-2; D gene unclear. CDR1 is SGHTA, CDR2 FQGNSA, per germline. This CDR3 is built from 14 residues. Trimming took off 0 bases at V and 4 bases at J, with 6 bases between the two ends.

As concerns this clone: The final CDR3 position lacks the conserved phenylalanine or tryptophan, pointing to a likely read error. The chain carries TRBV6-5 and TRBJ2-3, with a tentative D call TRBD1 (6 bases). From germline, CDR1 is MNHEY and CDR2 SVGAGI. This CDR3 has 14 residues. The CDR3 coding sequence is TGTGCCATCAGTCACGGGACACATACAGATACGCAGTATCTT. This sequence encodes CAISHGTHTDTQYL.

This clone was detected only a few times. Sequence at one end of the junction differs from germline and may be a read error. The chain is built from TRBV20-1 and TRBJ2-5; possibly TRBD2 for D (5 bases). CDR1 DFQATT and CDR2 SNEGSKA come from the germline V gene (reference sequence). This CDR3 spans 15 amino acids. The CDR3 coding sequence is TGCAGTGCTAGGGACTTCGGGCTAGAGGAAGAGACACAGTACTTC. This codes for CSARDFGLEEETQYF.